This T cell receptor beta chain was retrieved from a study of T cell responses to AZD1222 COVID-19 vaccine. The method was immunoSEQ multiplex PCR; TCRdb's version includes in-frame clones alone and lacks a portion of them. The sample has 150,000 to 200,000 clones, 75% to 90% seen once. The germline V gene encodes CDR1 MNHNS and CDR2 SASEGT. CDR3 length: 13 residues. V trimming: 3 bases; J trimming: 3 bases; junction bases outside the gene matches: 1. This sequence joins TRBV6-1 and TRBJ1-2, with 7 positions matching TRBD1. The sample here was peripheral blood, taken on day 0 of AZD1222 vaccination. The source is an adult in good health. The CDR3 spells CASSEGQYYGYTF. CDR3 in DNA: TGTGCCAGCAGTGAGGGACAGTACTATGGCTACACCTTC.